Shown below are 28 T cell receptor beta chains from a single sample sequenced in a study of T cell responses to AZD1222 COVID-19 vaccine. Clones were sequenced by immunoSEQ multiplex PCR, and TCRdb holds only the in-frame ones, with some missing. The top ten clones hold approximately 27% of a sample with more than 75,000 clones, almost 90% of them seen once. This material consisted of peripheral blood, taken on day 0 of AZD1222 vaccination. These receptors all stem from an adult in good health.

This chain uses TRBV3-1 (or the pseudogene TRBV3-2) with TRBJ2-7; 10 bases fit TRBD2. The germline V gene has CDR1 LGHDT and CDR2 YNNKEL (reference sequence). This CDR3 is built from 15 residues. V trimming: 4 bases; J trimming: 3 bases; junction bases outside the gene matches: 6. Written as DNA, the CDR3 is TGTGCCAGCAGCCCCAGGACTAGCGGAGTCTACGAGCAGTACTTC. Protein: CASSPRTSGVYEQYF.

The V gene is TRBV27, the J gene TRBJ2-2; the D gene is possibly TRBD2 (6 bases). V was clipped by 5 bases and J by 4 bases, with 14 bases between them. The CDR3 is 15 residues long. CDR1 and CDR2 (germline): MNHEY, SMNVEV (reference sequence). The CDR3: CASSRLVDGTGELFF. The CDR3 DNA sequence: TGTGCCAGCAGTCGACTAGTTGACGGCACCGGGGAGCTGTTTTTT.

This clone was seen only once. The V and J genes are TRBV10-3 and TRBJ2-7; perhaps TRBD2 as D (5 bases). Germline values: CDR1 ENHRY, CDR2 SYGVKD. This CDR3 has 12 residues. V was shortened by 8 bases and J by 5 bases, with 13 bases between the two germline ends. The CDR3 loop reads CAIGGSGDEQYF. The CDR3 nucleotides are TGTGCCATCGGTGGGAGCGGCGACGAGCAGTACTTC.

V gene TRBV6-2 or TRBV6-3 combines with J gene TRBJ1-1; weak D call: TRBD1 (6 bases). The V gene's germline CDR1 is MNHEY and CDR2 SVGEGT. The CDR3 is 17 residues long. V was pared by 0 bases and J by 0 bases, with 14 bases between. CDR3 sequence reads: CASSYSSGGPMNTEAFF. The CDR3 DNA reads as TGTGCCAGCAGTTACTCGTCCGGGGGGCCAATGAACACTGAAGCTTTCTTT.

V usage is TRBV10-2 and J usage is TRBJ2-7; maybe TRBD1 (5 bases). With 6 bases removed from V and 2 bases from J, the gap between germline ends came to 5 bases. CDR3 length equals 11 residues. Germline-derived CDR1 and CDR2 are WSHSY and SAAADI. CDR3 bases: TGCGCCAGCAGAGGGGCCTACGAGCAGTACTTC. Translated, it gives CASRGAYEQYF.

The J gene is TRBJ2-1, the V gene TRBV7-3, with no clear D. The CDR3 length is 12 residues. The V gene lost 5 bases and the J gene lost 4 bases, with 6 bases spanning the gap. Germline values: CDR1 SGHTA, CDR2 FQGTGA. The chain's CDR3 is CASSLTYNEQFF. The CDR3 nucleotides read TGTGCCAGCAGCCTCACTTACAATGAGCAGTTCTTC.

The rearrangement links TRBV12-3 or TRBV12-4 to TRBJ1-1; 7 nucleotides align to TRBD1. The CDR3 covers 13 residues. V lost 6 bases to trimming and J lost 8 bases; unmatched junction nucleotides: 9. The CDR3 is CASRPQGQTEAFF. DNA of the CDR3: TGTGCCAGCAGACCCCAGGGACAGACGGAAGCTTTCTTT.

The chain has TRBV30 and TRBJ2-6, with D possibly being TRBD1 (5 bases). Germline loops: CDR1 GTSNPN, CDR2 SVGIG (reference sequence). V dropped 3 bases and J dropped 0 bases, with 15 bases sitting between them. The CDR3 has 17 residues. In DNA form, the CDR3 reads TGTGCCTGGAGGCCCATGGGGCAGATCTCTGGGGCCAACGTCCTGACTTTC. Encoded protein: CAWRPMGQISGANVLTF.

The chain combines TRBV18 with TRBJ2-6, with 9 bases lining up with TRBD1. After removal of 5 bases from V and 2 bases from J, the junction contained 1 base not matched to a gene. From germline, CDR1 is KGHSH and CDR2 LQKENI. This CDR3 region has 15 residues. CDR3 in DNA: TGTGCCAGCTCAGGACAGGGGCCTGGGGCCAACGTCCTGACTTTC. Amino acid sequence: CASSGQGPGANVLTF.

The rearrangement uses TRBV25-1 and TRBJ2-7; possible D gene TRBD2, 6 bases. This CDR3 comprises 12 residues. Germline V lookup: CDR1 MGHDK, CDR2 SYGVNS. Trimming removed 9 bases from V and 3 bases from J, with 12 bases in between. The CDR3 sequence: CASTSGGYEQYF. Written as DNA, the CDR3 is TGTGCCAGTACCTCCGGGGGCTACGAGCAGTACTTC.

This chain connects TRBV19 to TRBJ2-7; no clear D. Trimming removed 2 bases from V and 5 bases from J, with 10 bases in between. Per germline, CDR1 LNHDA and CDR2 SQIVND (reference sequence). This CDR3 is 13 amino acids long. This CDR3 reads CASSINRVDEQYF. CDR3 in DNA: TGTGCCAGTAGTATAAATCGAGTGGACGAGCAGTACTTC.

The V gene is TRBV5-6, the J gene TRBJ2-7; 7 bases are a match to TRBD1. This CDR3 comprises 14 residues. With V trimmed by 5 bases and J by 0 bases, 5 bases remained unmatched. Germline CDR1 and CDR2: SGHDT and YYEEEE. CDR3 sequence reads: CASSPTGSSYEQYF. DNA for the CDR3: TGTGCCAGCAGTCCGACAGGGTCCTCCTACGAGCAGTACTTC.

This chain joins TRBV3-1 (or the pseudogene TRBV3-2) and TRBJ2-1; 9 bases are a match to TRBD2. J gave up 9 bases and V 1 base, and 10 bases lay outside the gene matches. The CDR3 has 16 amino acids. Germline CDR1 is LGHDT and CDR2 is YNNKEL (reference sequence). The CDR3 region has the DNA TGTGCCAGCAGCCAAGTAGGTAGCGGGAGTAGGAGTGAGCAGTTCTTC. Residues: CASSQVGSGSRSEQFF.

A single count supports this clone. V is TRBV20-1 and J is TRBJ2-1; 9 bases are a match to TRBD2. Germline V gene lookup returns CDR1 DFQATT and CDR2 SNEGSKA (reference sequence). Trimming took 3 bases from V and 9 from J; bases not matched to a gene: 9. There are 14 residues in the CDR3. The CDR3 region is CSASSSGRTSEQFF. The CDR3 nucleotides read TGCAGTGCTAGTTCCAGCGGGAGGACGAGTGAGCAGTTCTTC.

V gene TRBV27 combines with J gene TRBJ2-7; 10 positions match TRBD2. The CDR3 is made up of 15 amino acids. With 2 bases clipped from V and 2 bases from J, the junction kept 3 bases outside the gene matches. Germline V lookup: CDR1 MNHEY, CDR2 SMNVEV (reference sequence). CDR3 DNA sequence: TGTGCCAGCAGTTTAGCTAGCGGGAGCCCCTACGAGCAGTACTTC. This encodes CASSLASGSPYEQYF.

This sequence joins TRBV11-3 and TRBJ2-2; 7 positions match TRBD2. Germline V gene data show CDR1 as SGHNT and CDR2 as YENEEA. This CDR3 is 14 amino acids long. The junction had 1 base not matched to a gene; V was cut back by 4 bases and J by 2 bases. CDR3 nucleotides: TGTGCCAGCAGCTGGGAGGGAAACACCGGGGAGCTGTTTTTT. The encoded protein is CASSWEGNTGELFF.

The chain has TRBV3-1 (or the pseudogene TRBV3-2) and TRBJ2-7; tentatively, D is TRBD2 (6 bases). CDR3 length: 15 amino acids. Deletions cut 4 bases from V and 0 bases from J, with 13 bases between. CDR1 and CDR2 from the germline V gene are LGHDT and YNNKEL (reference sequence). CDR3: CASSPSGTRSYEQYF. The CDR3 DNA reads TGTGCCAGCAGCCCCTCGGGGACTCGCTCCTACGAGCAGTACTTC.

V is TRBV9 and J is TRBJ2-3; D might be TRBD2 (5 bases). The length of the CDR3 is 19 residues. Germline V gives CDR1 SGDLS, CDR2 YYNGEE. V was shortened by 0 bases and J by 2 bases, with 22 bases between the two germline ends. This chain's CDR3 is CASSVDSHPRGVTTDTQYF. The CDR3 nucleotides are TGTGCCAGCAGCGTAGATTCCCACCCTCGGGGTGTAACCACAGATACGCAGTATTTT.

The chain employs TRBV6-5 and TRBJ1-3; D remains unclear. Germline CDR1 reads MNHEY; CDR2 reads SVGAGI. CDR3 length: 14 amino acids. The V gene lost 7 bases and the J gene lost 3 bases, with 13 bases spanning the gap. In nucleotides, the CDR3 is TGTGCCAGCACCCAAGGGAGGCTTGGAAACACCATATATTTT. It codes for CASTQGRLGNTIYF.

The rearrangement links TRBV6-5 to TRBJ2-7; TRBD2 matches at 8 bases. This CDR3 is 15 amino acids long. From germline, CDR1 is MNHEY and CDR2 SVGAGI. The V and J ends lost 6 bases and 1 base, in that order; junction bases with no gene match: 8. The CDR3 coding sequence is TGTGCCAGCAGCCCGGGGGGGGCGGGGTCCTACGAGCAGTACTTC. Translating it yields CASSPGGAGSYEQYF.

The V and J genes are TRBV24-1 and TRBJ1-5; D not certain. The CDR3 covers 14 residues. V was pared by 7 bases and J by 2 bases, with 11 bases between. Per the germline V gene, CDR1 is KGHDR and CDR2 is SFDVKD. The CDR3: CATSHTGGNQPQHF. CDR3 nucleotide sequence: TGTGCCACCAGCCACACGGGTGGCAATCAGCCCCAGCATTTT.

This chain links TRBV12-5 with TRBJ1-2; the D is unclear. This CDR3 is built from 14 residues. V was pared by 2 bases and J by 1 base, with 8 bases between. Germline V gene data show CDR1 as LGHNT and CDR2 as FRNRAP. The CDR3 here is CASGLSGVNYGYTF. The CDR3 DNA sequence: TGTGCTAGTGGTTTGTCCGGGGTTAACTATGGCTACACCTTC.

The chain uses TRBV3-1 (or the pseudogene TRBV3-2) and TRBJ1-1, with a weak D call TRBD1 (5 bases). Trimming shortened V by 1 base and J by 1 base, and 7 bases separated the two germline ends. The germline V gene has CDR1 LGHDT and CDR2 YNNKEL (reference sequence). This CDR3 is 14 amino acids long. The CDR3 reads CASSQVGGNTEAFF. The CDR3 region has the DNA TGTGCCAGCAGCCAAGTTGGGGGGAACACTGAAGCTTTCTTT.

This chain uses TRBV3-1 (or the pseudogene TRBV3-2) with TRBJ1-3; no definite D call. CDR1 and CDR2 from the germline V gene are LGHDT and YNNKEL (reference sequence). The length of the CDR3 is 12 residues. Trimming pared 3 bases from V and 4 bases from J, leaving 4 bases between. CDR3 amino acids: CASSHPGNTIYF. The DNA of the CDR3 is TGTGCCAGCAGCCACCCAGGAAACACCATATATTTT.

The chain combines TRBV30 with TRBJ2-7; D possibly matches TRBD1 or TRBD2 (5 bases each). The CDR3 has 11 residues. V shed 2 bases and J shed 7 bases, with 9 bases lying between them. CDR1 GTSNPN and CDR2 SVGIG come from the germline V gene (reference sequence). This CDR3 is CAWSLGREQYF. CDR3 sequence (DNA): TGTGCCTGGAGTCTGGGACGGGAGCAGTACTTC.

This chain joins TRBV6-5 and TRBJ2-7, with 11 bases aligning to TRBD2. CDR1 and CDR2 from the germline V gene are MNHEY and SVGAGI. This CDR3 has 14 amino acids. V shed 6 bases, J shed 5 bases, and the junction held 6 bases outside the gene matches. The CDR3 DNA sequence: TGTGCCAGCAGCGAGACTAGCGGGATTGACGAGCAGTACTTC. Translated: CASSETSGIDEQYF.

The chain joins TRBV10-3 to TRBJ2-3, with TRBD2 matching over 11 bases. This CDR3 contains 17 residues. The germline CDR1 and CDR2 sequences are ENHRY and SYGVKD. The V and J ends lost 4 bases and 0 bases, in that order; junction bases with no gene match: 6. The CDR3 bases are TGTGCCATCAGTGTGAGGACTAGCGGGCGGAGCACAGATACGCAGTATTTT. Translation gives CAISVRTSGRSTDTQYF.

The chain is built from TRBV7-8 and TRBJ2-5, with D uncertain. CDR1 is SGHVS and CDR2 is FQNEAQ in the germline V gene. The CDR3 loop spans 14 amino acids. Trimming left V 1 base short and J 0 bases short, with 6 bases between. Here the CDR3 DNA reads TGTGCCAGCAGCTTAGTTCGGTACCAAGAGACCCAGTACTTC. Translation gives CASSLVRYQETQYF.